This TCR beta chain was profiled in a study of blood T cell repertoires in COVID-19 (dated by TCRdb to about 2020). About the investigation overall: Collaborator samples came from the United States, Italy and Spain and covered acute and convalescent phases of COVID-19. The material from the prospective study consisted of cDNA or gDNA derived from T cells, B-cell-depleted T cells, or PBMCs. Subjects who had been exposed to COVID-19, were actively infected with it, or had recovered from it provided the deeply sampled blood TCRbeta repertoires that made up the dataset. The repertoires were released in a freely available public database intended as a resource for research on the immune response to SARS-CoV-2. Samples were obtained from the ongoing ImmuneRACE study (first 160 participants) and from 1,200 or so subjects provided by 6 global collaborators. Sample metadata almost always included a de-identified subject ID, COVID-19 status, age in years and sex. Where available, HLA class I and class II types were obtained from metadata supplied by the sample provider rather than from assay-based typing. Results and caveats for the whole study, not just this receptor: The quantity of clinical and demographic metadata differed by source and by participant and was supplied without curation.

To note about this clone: Its antigen is currently not known. Base qualities are not provided; no much larger clone lies one nucleotide away.

Whole blood was collected in K2EDTA tubes by collaborating institutions according to the institutions' own protocols. Collaborator samples were shipped for TCRbeta analysis as frozen whole blood, isolated PBMCs, or DNA extracted from either sample type. Trimming at the junction amounts to 4 bases on V and 2 bases on J, and the germline ends lie 14 bases apart. The CDR3 spans 14 residues, from the cysteine through the phenylalanine. CDR3 DNA is the only sequence kept; it has 42 bases, read in frame from the first base. CDR1 and CDR2 are read off the germline V gene (reference sequence) as GTSNPN and SVGIG. The immunoSEQ Assay, a bias-controlled multiplex PCR, was used to amplify TCRbeta CDR3 regions from genomic DNA. Concerning the study's data processing: Within the assay, amplification of reference gene primers was used to estimate how many nucleated cells each sample contained. Sequence reads were collapsed and filtered to measure the absolute abundance of every unique TCRbeta CDR3 rearrangement. Productive Simpson clonality was computed per sample as the square root of Simpson's diversity index over productive rearrangements. TCRdb limited this immuneACCESS table to in-frame rearrangements with V and J called. A share of clones is missing; checked studies link under half to unresolved V genes, and the rest is unexplained. V and J calls and clone size are those listed in that table; D and trimming were worked out from the DNA. This sample gives more than 200,000 clones in total; 83% of them show up just once. In total, the top ten clones hold about 2.7% of the sample.

The TCR was taken from a woman between 40 and 55 years old with active or convalescent COVID-19. Sequenced material: peripheral blood. The V and J genes are TRBV30 and TRBJ2-5, with TRBD2 tentatively as D gene (7 bases match). CDR3 reads: CAWKGGSEQETQYF. The nucleotide sequence is TGTGCCTGGAAGGGGGGGTCTGAACAAGAGACCCAGTACTTC. Full variable domain (CDR3 extended with the reference TRBV30 and TRBJ2-5 proteins): SQTIHQWPATLVQPVGSPLSLECTVEGTSNPNLYWYRQAAGRGLQLLFYSVGIGQISSEVPQNLSASRPQDRQFILSSKKLLLSDSGFYLCAWKGGSEQETQYFGPGTRLLVL.